The rows below give T cell receptor beta chains drawn from one sample of a study of control samples from healthy donors and cancer patients. TCRdb keeps only in-frame clones here, not all; method: immunoSEQ multiplex PCR. The profile shows 75,000 to 95,000 clones, roughly nine tenths of them singletons. Sequencing used blood. The source is a woman under 30 in good health. Each CDR3 is given with its conserved first and last residue. D genes are given only for firm matches. Part of the rows lack a size; the others show once, few, many or a class for expanded clones.

d_call j_call v_call clone_size cdr3_aa cdr3_nt
- TRBJ1-1 TRBV9 - CASSVAGNTEAFF TGTGCCAGCAGCGTAGCAGGGAATACTGAAGCTTTCTTT
- TRBJ2-5 TRBV6-8 - CASTPWTTRETQYF TGTGCCAGCACCCCATGGACTACCAGGGAGACCCAGTACTTC
- TRBJ2-7 TRBV27 - CASSYGAPGNYEQYF TGTGCCAGCAGTTACGGGGCCCCCGGGAATTACGAGCAGTACTTC
- TRBJ2-6 TRBV6-4 - CASSEGTGANVLTF TGTGCCAGCAGTGAGGGCACCGGGGCCAACGTCCTGACTTTC
- TRBJ1-2 TRBV19 - CASSIQNNYGYTF TGTGCCAGTAGTATACAGAATAACTATGGCTACACCTTC
- TRBJ1-1 TRBV7-7 - CASSSAVGTEAFF TGTGCCAGCAGCTCGGCGGTGGGGACTGAAGCTTTCTTT
TRBD1 TRBJ2-7 TRBV6-5 - CASSPQGWDYEQYF TGTGCCAGCAGTCCACAGGGGTGGGACTACGAGCAGTACTTC
- TRBJ2-1 TRBV24-1 - CATSDATKSSYNEQFF TGTGCCACCAGTGACGCCACTAAGAGCTCCTACAATGAGCAGTTCTTC
TRBD2 TRBJ2-5 TRBV11-2 - CASSLGRGLAGPRGTQYF TGTGCCAGCAGCTTAGGGCGGGGTCTAGCGGGCCCGAGGGGGACCCAGTACTTC
- TRBJ1-2 TRBV25-1 once CASSLSGDRGYTF TGTGCCAGCAGCCTATCAGGGGATCGTGGCTACACCTTC
- TRBJ2-2 TRBV20-1 - CSASGLGELFF TGCAGTGCTAGCGGCCTAGGGGAGCTGTTTTTT
TRBD2 TRBJ2-3 TRBV20-1 once CSASRRGGVQDTQYF TGCAGTGCGAGTCGTCGGGGGGGGGTTCAAGATACGCAGTATTTT
- TRBJ1-2 TRBV6-5 - CASSYSGGGYGYTF TGTGCCAGCAGTTACTCGGGGGGCGGCTATGGCTACACCTTC
TRBD1 TRBJ1-1 TRBV3-1/TRBV3-2 once CASSALDRGGTEAFF TGTGCCAGCAGCGCCCTGGACAGGGGTGGAACTGAAGCTTTCTTT
TRBD2 TRBJ2-5 TRBV2 - CASRTSGGETQYF TGTGCCAGCCGGACTAGCGGGGGAGAGACCCAGTACTTC
- TRBJ2-7 TRBV5-1 - CASSLGGQPSYEQYF TGCGCCAGCAGTTTGGGGGGACAGCCGTCCTACGAGCAGTACTTC
TRBD1 TRBJ1-3 TRBV12-3/TRBV12-4 - CASSLTDRDDF TGTGCCAGCAGTTTGACGGACAGGGATGATTTT
- TRBJ1-2 TRBV7-9 - CASSLNYRDLYGYTF TGTGCCAGCAGCTTAAATTACAGGGATCTCTATGGCTACACCTTC
- TRBJ1-1 TRBV5-1 - CASSLDTGMEAFF TGCGCCAGCAGCTTGGATACAGGGATGGAAGCTTTCTTT
- TRBJ2-1 TRBV10-3 - CATADDRGTKYNEQFF TGTGCCACCGCTGATGATCGGGGGACAAAGTACAATGAGCAGTTCTTC
- TRBJ1-1 TRBV3-1/TRBV3-2 - CASSQALVGAEAFF TGTGCCAGCAGCCAAGCACTGGTAGGAGCCGAAGCTTTCTTT
- TRBJ1-1 TRBV5-8 - CASSPGHTNTEAFF TGTGCCAGCAGCCCGGGACACACGAACACTGAAGCTTTCTTT
- TRBJ1-1 TRBV12-3/TRBV12-4 - CATWGYPEAFF TGTGCCACCTGGGGGTACCCAGAAGCTTTCTTT
- TRBJ1-1 TRBV6-5 once CASSYGNREAFF TGTGCCAGCAGTTACGGGAATCGTGAAGCTTTCTTT
- TRBJ2-7 TRBV6-6 - CASSYGEVYEQYF TGTGCCAGCAGTTACGGGGAGGTCTACGAGCAGTACTTC
- TRBJ2-5 TRBV11-3 - CASSPRPGRETQYF TGTGCCAGCAGCCCTCGTCCGGGGAGGGAGACCCAGTACTTC
- TRBJ1-2 TRBV27 - CASGTNYGYTF TGTGCCAGCGGAACTAACTATGGCTACACCTTC
TRBD1 TRBJ2-7 TRBV7-6 - CASSSAIRTGTGGGYEQYF TGTGCCAGCAGCTCAGCGATCCGAACCGGGACAGGGGGCGGATACGAGCAGTACTTC